This record looks at one T cell receptor (beta chain) sequence and its context. This entry comes from a study of blood T cell repertoires in COVID-19. Study overall: Sites in the United States, Italy and Spain provided acute and convalescent COVID-19 samples. PBMCs, B-cell-depleted T cells, or T cells were the source of the cDNA or gDNA that made up the material.

In the original analysis: Amplification with reference gene primers provided the estimates of nucleated cell counts. The assay was immunoSEQ multiplex PCR, and TCRdb's table has in-frame clones only and misses some. V and J calls and clone size are copied from that table; D and trimming were computed from the DNA. The sample records around 70,000 clones, around 82% being singletons. Sequenced material: peripheral blood. The source of this sequence is a human donor in a cohort sampled during active COVID-19.

CDR3 coding DNA: TGCGCCAGCAGCTCGGGACTAGCGAGCCTCGAGCAGTACTTC. It is translated as CASSSGLASLEQYF. The chain has TRBV5-1 and TRBJ2-7; 10 nucleotides agree with TRBD2. Germline values: CDR1 SGHRS, CDR2 YFSETQ. CDR3 length: 14 residues. Trimming took 3 bases from V and 6 from J; bases not matched to a gene: 6.